This TCR beta chain was captured in a study of T cell responses to AZD1222 COVID-19 vaccine. Germline CDR1 reads SEHNR; CDR2 reads FQNEAQ (reference sequence). The CDR3 is 13 amino acids. The V end lost 5 bases, the J end lost 3 bases, and 11 bases lay between the germline ends. Study observations and caveats: Per reports, nearly half of all spike-specific TCRs target regions that are unmutated in variants. Scientists sampled the repertoires only once the peak T cell response had passed. Spike-wide vaccine-associated CD4 TCRs dominated at 160-218 and 743-854.

Comments on this clone: The antigen is unknown.

Sequencing used immunoSEQ multiplex PCR; TCRdb keeps in-frame clones, though not all of them. This table holds under 200,000 clones, more than 70% found once. This sample comprised peripheral blood, obtained 28 days after the second AZD1222 dose. This clonotype originated in an adult who received the AZD1222 COVID-19 vaccine. The V call is TRBV7-9, the J call TRBJ2-7, with D uncertain. The CDR3 bases are TGTGCCAGCAGCGCCCCCTCTAGCTACGAGCAGTACTTC. This gives the protein CASSAPSSYEQYF. Drawing the rest from reference TRBV7-9 and TRBJ2-7, the complete variable domain is DTGVSQNPRHKITKRGQNVTFRCDPISEHNRLYWYRQTLGQGPEFLTYFQNEAQLEKSRLLSDRFSAERPKGSFSTLEIQRTEQGDSAMYLCASSAPSSYEQYFGPGTRLTVT.